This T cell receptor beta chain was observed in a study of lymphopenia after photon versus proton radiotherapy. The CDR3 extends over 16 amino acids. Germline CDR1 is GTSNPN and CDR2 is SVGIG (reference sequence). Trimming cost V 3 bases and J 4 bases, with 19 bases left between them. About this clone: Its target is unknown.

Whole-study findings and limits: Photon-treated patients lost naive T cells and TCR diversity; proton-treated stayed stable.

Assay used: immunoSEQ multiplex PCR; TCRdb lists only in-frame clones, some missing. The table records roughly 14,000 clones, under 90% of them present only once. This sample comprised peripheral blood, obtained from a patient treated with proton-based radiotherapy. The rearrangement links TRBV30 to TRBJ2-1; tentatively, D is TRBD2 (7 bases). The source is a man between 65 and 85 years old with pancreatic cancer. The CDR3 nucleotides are TGTGCCTGGAGGAAGGGGGGGGCCTTACTTTACAATGAGCAGTTCTTC. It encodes CAWRKGGALLYNEQFF. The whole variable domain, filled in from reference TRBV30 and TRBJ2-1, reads SQTIHQWPATLVQPVGSPLSLECTVEGTSNPNLYWYRQAAGRGLQLLFYSVGIGQISSEVPQNLSASRPQDRQFILSSKKLLLSDSGFYLCAWRKGGALLYNEQFFGPGTRLTVL.